These 28 T cell receptor beta chains were all obtained from the same sample, sequenced in a study of T cells in localized non-small cell lung cancer. Using immunoSEQ multiplex PCR, the repertoire was profiled, and TCRdb retains in-frame clones only, with some absent. The sample consists of around 140,000 clones, about 89% of them appearing once. The specimen was peripheral blood, collected before any cancer treatment. The receptors originated from a female donor aged 60 or older with stage I lung adenocarcinoma.

The V and J genes are TRBV28 and TRBJ2-7; D remains ambiguous. V was pared by 4 bases and J by 4 bases, with 11 bases between. The CDR3 runs to 13 residues. Looked up from germline, CDR1 is MDHEN and CDR2 is SYDVKM. In nucleotides, the CDR3 is TGTGCCAGCAGTTCCCCCCCTTTTTACGAGCAGTACTTC. As protein: CASSSPPFYEQYF.

The chain couples TRBV4-1 to TRBJ1-1; 8 bases match TRBD1. V trimming: 3 bases; J trimming: 5 bases; junction bases outside the gene matches: 8. The CDR3 sequence is 15 residues long. CDR1 MGHRA and CDR2 YSYEKL come from the germline V gene. The CDR3 loop reads CASSHLGQGKTEAFF. The CDR3 nucleotides are TGCGCCAGCAGCCACCTCGGACAGGGAAAAACTGAAGCTTTCTTT.

The chain joins TRBV5-4 to TRBJ2-2; 10 positions match TRBD2. Germline assignment: CDR1 SGHNT and CDR2 YYREEE (reference sequence). Losses at the gene ends were 4 bases for V and 6 bases for J; bases not matched to a gene: 12. CDR3 length: 17 residues. CDR3 sequence (DNA): TGTGCCAGCAGCGAACAATCCAGCGGGAGGGCCTCCGGGGAGCTGTTTTTT. Translation gives CASSEQSSGRASGELFF. The full variable domain, with the rest looked up from reference TRBV5-4 and TRBJ2-2, is ETGVTQSPTHLIKTRGQQVTLRCSSQSGHNTVSWYQQALGQGPQFIFQYYREEENGRGNFPPRFSGLQFPNYSSELNVNALELDDSALYLCASSEQSSGRASGELFFGEGSRLTVL.

The rearrangement links TRBV27 to TRBJ1-5; possibly TRBD1 for D (5 bases). Germline values: CDR1 MNHEY, CDR2 SMNVEV (reference sequence). CDR3 length: 18 residues. Trimming stripped 6 bases from V and 0 bases from J, with 21 bases between. CDR3 sequence reads: CASRKGQILTDSNQPQHF. CDR3 nucleotide sequence: TGTGCCAGCAGGAAAGGACAAATACTAACGGATAGCAATCAGCCCCAGCATTTT.

This chain connects TRBV29-1 to TRBJ2-7; 7 bases are a match to TRBD1. V lost 4 bases, J lost 5 bases, and 11 bases stayed unmatched. Germline V gene lookup returns CDR1 SQVTM and CDR2 ANQGSEA. The CDR3 is made up of 14 amino acids. The CDR3 DNA reads TGCAGCGTTGTCCCGACAGGGACGTCCCACGAGCAGTACTTC. Its translation is CSVVPTGTSHEQYF.

This sequence joins TRBV15 and TRBJ2-3; no clear D. In germline, CDR1 is LNHNV, CDR2 YYDKDF (reference sequence). Trimming cost V 1 base and J 4 bases, with 18 bases left between them. This CDR3 spans 17 amino acids. The DNA of the CDR3 is TGTGCCACCAGCAGAGGGCTCCCCTCTCTGGGTGCAGATACGCAGTATTTT. Translated, it gives CATSRGLPSLGADTQYF.

This clone has only a few counts. The chain carries TRBV7-3 and TRBJ2-7, with D perhaps matching TRBD2 (6 bases). The germline V gene has CDR1 SGHTA and CDR2 FQGTGA. V was trimmed by 5 bases and J by 3 bases, leaving 14 bases between them. There are 14 residues in the CDR3. CDR3 bases: TGTGCCAGCAGCCTGGAGGGCCCCGGCTACGAGCAGTACTTC. Amino acid sequence: CASSLEGPGYEQYF.

The gene calls are TRBV7-8 and TRBJ1-2; a weak D match, TRBD1 (6 bases). The CDR3 is made up of 14 amino acids. Trimming stripped 1 base from V and 8 bases from J, with 14 bases between. Germline assignment: CDR1 SGHVS and CDR2 FQNEAQ. The CDR3 nucleotides are TGTGCCAGCAGCTTAGAACCCGGACAGAGCGGCTACACCTTC. Translated: CASSLEPGQSGYTF.

The V gene is TRBV7-8, the J gene TRBJ1-2, with TRBD1 matching 7 bases. This CDR3 has 13 amino acids. Germline-derived CDR1 and CDR2 are SGHVS and FQNEAQ. J gave up 8 bases and V 5 bases, and 8 bases lay outside the gene matches. CDR3 nucleotide sequence: TGTGCCAGCAGCCTACAGGGGTGGCGGGGCTACACCTTC. Amino acid sequence: CASSLQGWRGYTF.

The chain joins TRBV7-2 to TRBJ2-3; 9 bases are a match to TRBD2. CDR3 length: 15 residues. Trimming cost V 2 bases and J 2 bases; bases outside gene matches: 2. Germline CDR1 SGHTA, CDR2 FQGNSA. The CDR3 here is CASSLLAGLTDTQYF. CDR3 sequence (DNA): TGTGCCAGCAGCTTACTAGCGGGGCTCACAGATACGCAGTATTTT.

J is TRBJ2-3 and V is TRBV4-2, with TRBD2 matching 8 bases. The V gene's germline CDR1 is LGHNA and CDR2 YNFKEQ. J gave up 6 bases and V 1 base, and 21 bases lay outside the gene matches. The CDR3 totals 20 residues. This CDR3 is CASSQAPGGGLWRSGDTQYF. DNA for the CDR3: TGTGCCAGCAGCCAAGCCCCCGGGGGGGGTCTATGGAGGTCTGGGGATACGCAGTATTTT.

This clone was detected only once. The V gene is TRBV11-2, the J gene TRBJ2-1; 7 bases line up with TRBD2. J gave up 10 bases and V 5 bases, and 5 bases lay outside the gene matches. There are 12 residues in the CDR3. The germline V gene encodes CDR1 SGHAT and CDR2 FQNNGV. For the CDR3, the DNA is TGTGCCAGCAGCAAAACTAGCGCCGAGCAGTTCTTC. Amino acids: CASSKTSAEQFF.

This rearrangement joins TRBV11-1 to TRBJ2-3, with D possibly being TRBD2 (6 bases). Germline V gene data show CDR1 as SGHAT and CDR2 as FQDESV (reference sequence). This CDR3 has 13 amino acids. V was pared by 7 bases and J by 7 bases, with 15 bases between. Written as DNA, the CDR3 is TGTGCCAGCACCTCGGGGGAGTGGAATACGCAGTATTTT. It specifies CASTSGEWNTQYF.

The V call is TRBV15, the J call TRBJ2-7; D tentatively reads TRBD1 or TRBD2 (6 bases each). Germline V gene lookup returns CDR1 LNHNV and CDR2 YYDKDF (reference sequence). The V and J ends lost 0 bases and 6 bases respectively, with 12 bases between them. This CDR3 spans 14 amino acids. The CDR3 bases are TGTGCCACCAGCAGAGATAACGGGGGCGGCGAGCAGTACTTC. Amino acid sequence: CATSRDNGGGEQYF.

The chain joins TRBV19 to TRBJ1-5, with D possibly being TRBD1 (6 bases). CDR3 length: 14 residues. CDR1 and CDR2 from the germline V gene are LNHDA and SQIVND (reference sequence). Trimming stripped 6 bases from V and 3 bases from J, with 12 bases between. The CDR3 region is CASRTGQHNQPQHF. Written as DNA, the CDR3 is TGTGCCAGTAGAACAGGACAGCACAATCAGCCCCAGCATTTT. Together with reference TRBV19 and TRBJ1-5, the CDR3 gives the full variable domain: DGGITQSPKYLFRKEGQNVTLSCEQNLNHDAMYWYRQDPGQGLRLIYYSQIVNDFQKGDIAEGYSVSREKKESFPLTVTSAQKNPTAFYLCASRTGQHNQPQHFGDGTRLSIL.

This chain links TRBV19 with TRBJ1-1, with D perhaps matching TRBD1 (6 bases). Trimming removed 1 base from V and 4 bases from J, with 10 bases in between. This CDR3 is 14 amino acids long. Germline CDR1 and CDR2: LNHDA and SQIVND (reference sequence). The CDR3 loop is CASSIGGAPTEAFF. The CDR3 DNA is TGTGCCAGTAGTATAGGGGGGGCGCCCACTGAAGCTTTCTTT. Looking up the rest from reference TRBV19 and TRBJ1-1 gives the full variable domain: DGGITQSPKYLFRKEGQNVTLSCEQNLNHDAMYWYRQDPGQGLRLIYYSQIVNDFQKGDIAEGYSVSREKKESFPLTVTSAQKNPTAFYLCASSIGGAPTEAFFGQGTRLTVV.

This clone was recorded a few times. This chain connects TRBV10-2 to TRBJ2-7; 13 bases fit TRBD2. The CDR3 sequence is 16 residues long. Germline values: CDR1 WSHSY, CDR2 SAAADI. V shed 3 bases and J 5 bases; nucleotides not matched to a gene: 7. For the CDR3, the DNA is TGCGCCAGCAGTGAATTTGGGACTAGCGGGACCAACGAGCAGTACTTC. It yields the protein CASSEFGTSGTNEQYF.

The chain couples TRBV6-5 to TRBJ2-4; perhaps TRBD2 as D (5 bases). The V gene lost 4 bases and the J gene lost 6 bases, with 19 bases spanning the gap. The germline CDR1 and CDR2 sequences are MNHEY and SVGAGI. The CDR3 runs 16 residues. For the CDR3, the DNA is TGTGCCAGCAGTTCAAAGAGGGCAGCACCAGCAAACATTCAGTACTTC. This translates into CASSSKRAAPANIQYF.

The V and J genes are TRBV28 and TRBJ2-1; TRBD2 agrees at 9 bases. The CDR3 is 16 residues long. The junction had 9 bases not matched to a gene; V was cut back by 3 bases and J by 6 bases. Germline CDR1 and CDR2: MDHEN and SYDVKM. CDR3 protein: CASSLGFAGGPNEQFF. As DNA, the CDR3 is TGTGCCAGCAGTTTGGGTTTTGCGGGAGGGCCCAATGAGCAGTTCTTC.

The chain uses TRBV2 and TRBJ1-2, with 8 bases lining up with TRBD1. This CDR3 region has 13 residues. Germline V lookup: CDR1 SNHLY, CDR2 FYNNEI. V was clipped by 6 bases and J by 8 bases; unmatched bases: 8. In nucleotides, the CDR3 is TGTGCCAGCAGGGTAACAGGGGGTCAGGGCTACACCTTC. Amino acid sequence: CASRVTGGQGYTF.

This sequence joins TRBV19 and TRBJ1-1; 9 nucleotides line up with TRBD1. The junction had 4 bases not matched to a gene; V was cut back by 4 bases and J by 1 base. CDR1 is LNHDA, CDR2 SQIVND, per germline (reference sequence). The CDR3 spans 15 residues. CDR3 sequence reads: CASSRGQGGNTEAFF. The CDR3 nucleotides are TGTGCCAGTAGTAGGGGACAGGGCGGGAACACTGAAGCTTTCTTT.

The chain joins TRBV11-2 to TRBJ2-7; 10 bases are a match to TRBD1. The V gene's germline CDR1 is SGHAT and CDR2 FQNNGV. J gave up 2 bases and V 5 bases, and 12 bases lay outside the gene matches. The CDR3 contains 17 residues. This CDR3 is CASSPLRGQGTPYEQYF. The CDR3 nucleotides read TGTGCCAGCAGCCCGCTGCGGGGACAGGGGACCCCCTACGAGCAGTACTTC.

The rearrangement uses TRBV2 and TRBJ1-5; possible D gene TRBD1, 5 bases. The CDR3 extends over 16 amino acids. In germline, CDR1 is SNHLY, CDR2 FYNNEI. Trimming cost V 3 bases and J 4 bases, with 16 bases left between them. CDR3 nucleotides: TGTGCCAGCAGTGACGAGCGACAGTCTTTAAATCAGCCCCAGCATTTT. This translates into CASSDERQSLNQPQHF.

V gene TRBV5-4 combines with J gene TRBJ1-5; possible D gene TRBD1, 5 bases. The V gene's germline CDR1 is SGHNT and CDR2 YYREEE (reference sequence). Trimming stripped 4 bases from V and 1 base from J, with 15 bases between. The CDR3 runs to 16 residues. The CDR3 coding sequence is TGTGCCAGCAGCATGGCCGGGGGGGGGAGCAATCAGCCCCAGCATTTT. Protein product: CASSMAGGGSNQPQHF.

This clone was detected only once. The chain uses TRBV19 and TRBJ1-1; TRBD1 might be the D (6 bases). V dropped 5 bases and J dropped 10 bases, with 11 bases sitting between them. Germline-derived CDR1 and CDR2 are LNHDA and SQIVND (reference sequence). The length of the CDR3 is 11 residues. The CDR3 nucleotides are TGTGCCAGTAGTTACCGACAGGCAGCTTTCTTT. It yields the protein CASSYRQAAFF.

The gene calls are TRBV19 and TRBJ2-6; D is perhaps TRBD1 (6 bases). Germline CDR1 LNHDA, CDR2 SQIVND (reference sequence). The CDR3 runs to 15 residues. V lost 7 bases and J 0 bases, leaving 10 bases between the germline ends. CDR3 in amino acids: CASNREGSGANVLTF. CDR3 bases: TGTGCCAGTAACAGGGAAGGCTCTGGGGCCAACGTCCTGACTTTC.

This chain joins TRBV6-6 and TRBJ1-1; perhaps TRBD1 as D (5 bases). The CDR3 runs to 16 residues. The germline V and J ends were trimmed by 0 bases and 4 bases, with 15 bases remaining between them. Germline V gives CDR1 MNHNY, CDR2 SVGAGI (reference sequence). The CDR3 DNA sequence: TGTGCCAGCAGTTACTCCCAGTCGGGGGGGGGCACTGAAGCTTTCTTT. Its protein is CASSYSQSGGGTEAFF.

The chain joins TRBV4-2 to TRBJ2-3; D might be TRBD1 (6 bases). CDR1 is LGHNA and CDR2 is YNFKEQ in the germline V gene. The CDR3 has 19 residues. With 1 base removed from V and 6 bases from J, the gap between germline ends came to 26 bases. The CDR3, as DNA: TGTGCCAGCAGCCAAGGGGAAGGGGGAAAGGTCGGGGTATCCGATACGCAGTATTTT. Translated: CASSQGEGGKVGVSDTQYF.